This TCR beta chain came from a study of shared clonotypes between healthy human individuals. Study as a whole: Used for every donor were three CD4 naive, three CD4 memory, two CD8 naive and one CD8 memory plate.

Division of CD4+ cells produced a CD45RA+ naive subset and a CD45RA-negative memory subset. Whole-study findings and limits: In several donors, approximately 5% of naive CD4 clonotypes appeared in common. Non-shared clonotypes had lower generation probabilities than those shared by all four donors.

This clone was seen a few times. The antigen remains unidentified. The V end lost 7 bases, the J end lost 10 bases, and 17 bases lay between the germline ends. CDR1 and CDR2 (germline): LNHDA, SQIVND (reference sequence). The CDR3 is 14 amino acids. Clones were read by immunoSEQ multiplex PCR, and TCRdb kept only the in-frame ones, dropping some. The sample contains around 2,000,000 clones, about 95% of which appear only once. The sequenced sample consisted of naive CD4+ T cells sorted from blood. Subset reported: CD45RA+ positively selected. The gene calls are TRBV19 and TRBJ1-6; D is possibly TRBD1 (6 bases). This TCR was sampled from a man aged 18 to 29 in good health. CDR3 sequence (DNA): TGTGCCAGTACCTTTCAGGGGTTAAACTCACCCCTCCACTTT. It is translated as CASTFQGLNSPLHF. Filled out from reference TRBV19 and TRBJ1-6, the complete variable domain reads DGGITQSPKYLFRKEGQNVTLSCEQNLNHDAMYWYRQDPGQGLRLIYYSQIVNDFQKGDIAEGYSVSREKKESFPLTVTSAQKNPTAFYLCASTFQGLNSPLHFGNGTRLTVT.